The 18 T cell receptor beta chains reported below all come from one sample, sequenced in a study of breast tumors, draining lymph nodes, adjacent tissues. A single record per CDR3 protein comes from TCRdb applying MiXCR to the multiplex PCR reads. The profile shows 180,000 or so distinct CDR3 sequences, about 30% of them singletons. Samples came from axillary lymph nodes draining the breast cancer. Sequenced material: axillary lymph node tissue. The receptors originated from a female donor with breast cancer. Some clones in this sample may be carry-over from other donors' samples.

This clonotype occurred many times. J is TRBJ1-2 and V is TRBV20-1, with a weak D call TRBD1 (6 bases). V lost 0 bases, J lost 5 bases, and 16 bases lay in between. CDR1 is DFQATT, CDR2 SNEGSKA, per germline (reference sequence). There are 15 residues in the CDR3. CDR3 DNA sequence: TGCAGTGCTAGAGATAGGGGGAGGGACTTTTATGGCTACACCTTC. Its protein product is CSARDRGRDFYGYTF.

Notes on this clonotype: Given a much more abundant clone one base away, this may be a read error. The genes are TRBV7-3 and TRBJ1-1, with 11 bases lining up with TRBD1. After removal of 4 bases from V and 10 bases from J, the junction contained 11 bases not matched to a gene. Germline lookup yields CDR1 SGHTA and CDR2 FQGTGA. This CDR3 contains 15 residues. The CDR3 here is CASSYYSRDRGRAFF. For the CDR3, the DNA is TGTGCCAGCAGCTATTATTCCCGGGACAGGGGGAGAGCTTTCTTT. Combining the CDR3 with reference TRBV7-3 and TRBJ1-1 gives the whole variable domain GAGVSQTPSNKVTEKGKYVELRCDPISGHTALYWYRQSLGQGPEFLIYFQGTGAADDSGLPNDRFFAVRPEGSVSTLKIQRTERGDSAVYLCASSYYSRDRGRAFFGQGTRLTVV.

This clonotype was seen repeatedly, ten times or more. This chain joins TRBV19 and TRBJ1-5; D is possibly TRBD1 (5 bases). CDR1 LNHDA and CDR2 SQIVND come from the germline V gene (reference sequence). V gave up 6 bases and J gave up 2 bases, with 8 bases separating them. This CDR3 region has 13 residues. Here the CDR3 reads CASRVGGNQPQHF. For the CDR3, the DNA is TGTGCCAGTAGGGTAGGGGGCAATCAGCCCCAGCATTTT. Filled out from reference TRBV19 and TRBJ1-5, the complete variable domain reads DGGITQSPKYLFRKEGQNVTLSCEQNLNHDAMYWYRQDPGQGLRLIYYSQIVNDFQKGDIAEGYSVSREKKESFPLTVTSAQKNPTAFYLCASRVGGNQPQHFGDGTRLSIL.

This clonotype was counted many times. V and J are TRBV6-2 or TRBV6-3 and TRBJ1-5; no firm D call. V gave up 4 bases and J gave up 1 base, with 8 bases separating them. CDR3 size: 14 residues. The germline V gene has CDR1 MNHEY and CDR2 SVGEGT. The CDR3 region has the DNA TGTGCCAGCAGTTCGAGCCTCAGCAATCAGCCCCAGCATTTT. This encodes CASSSSLSNQPQHF.

The J gene is TRBJ2-1, the V gene TRBV27, with D unclear. Germline V lookup: CDR1 MNHEY, CDR2 SMNVEV (reference sequence). CDR3 length: 17 amino acids. The V gene lost 6 bases and the J gene lost 5 bases, with 23 bases spanning the gap. The CDR3 DNA reads as TGTGCCAGCAGCCCCCGGATAGGACGCCCCGGAGACAATGAGCAGTTCTTC. It specifies CASSPRIGRPGDNEQFF.

Many counts were recorded for this clonotype. The chain joins TRBV12-3 or TRBV12-4 to TRBJ1-6, with D maybe TRBD1 (5 bases). The CDR3 runs 15 residues. V lost 0 bases and J 6 bases, leaving 9 bases between the germline ends. The CDR3 DNA follows: TGTGCCAGCAGTTTAGCGGGGACTGTTAATTCACCCCTCCACTTT. Amino acids: CASSLAGTVNSPLHF.

This clonotype was counted once. The rearrangement links TRBV15 to TRBJ1-2; D is uncertain. CDR3 length: 16 residues. The V gene lost 0 bases and the J gene lost 8 bases, with 19 bases spanning the gap. The germline V gene encodes CDR1 LNHNV and CDR2 YYDKDF (reference sequence). This chain's CDR3 is CATSRDRGRGPTGYTF. CDR3 in DNA: TGTGCCACCAGCAGAGATCGAGGTAGAGGCCCAACAGGCTACACCTTC.

This clonotype was seen a few times. The V call is TRBV28, the J call TRBJ1-2, with D unclear. The CDR3 is 12 residues long. Trimming left V 8 bases short and J 3 bases short, with 10 bases between. CDR1 and CDR2 from the germline V gene are MDHEN and SYDVKM. The CDR3 nucleotides read TGTGCCAGCTCCTGGGAAGACTATGGCTACACCTTC. As protein: CASSWEDYGYTF.

J is TRBJ2-3 and V is TRBV10-3; TRBD1 agrees at 7 bases. The CDR3 sequence is 17 residues long. CDR1 and CDR2 (germline): ENHRY, SYGVKD. J lost 2 bases, V lost 2 bases, and 10 bases had no gene match. CDR3 DNA sequence: TGTGCCATCAGTGAGAATGGACAGGTTGGAAACACAGATACGCAGTATTTT. This encodes CAISENGQVGNTDTQYF.

This chain links TRBV9 with TRBJ2-2; 7 bases are a match to TRBD1. Matching the DNA end better, TRBJ1-1 makes the J call doubtful. CDR1 is SGDLS and CDR2 is YYNGEE in the germline V gene. The CDR3 has 17 amino acids. CDR3 in amino acids: CASSGMGGAGGNAEAFF. CDR3 nucleotide sequence: TGTGCCAGCAGCGGAATGGGTGGCGCAGGGGGTAATGCTGAAGCTTTCTTT.

The sample holds many counts of this clonotype. This chain uses TRBV27 with TRBJ1-6; 9 nucleotides align to TRBD1. CDR3 length: 15 residues. Germline lookup yields CDR1 MNHEY and CDR2 SMNVEV (reference sequence). V lost 3 bases, J lost 10 bases, and 7 bases stayed unmatched. The CDR3 reads CASSFQGDRVSPLHF. CDR3 bases: TGTGCCAGCAGTTTTCAGGGGGACAGGGTCTCACCCCTCCACTTT.

Details on this clonotype: A read error is possible here, since a much larger clone lies one base away. The genes are TRBV28 and TRBJ2-1; TRBD1 aligns across 7 bases. From germline, CDR1 is MDHEN and CDR2 SYDVKM. The CDR3 totals 13 residues. CDR3 coding DNA: TGTGCCAGCGTTCGGGACAGTTACAATGGGCAGTTCTTC. It encodes CASVRDSYNGQFF.

As concerns this clonotype: A single base separates this from a much larger clone, so it may be a read error. The chain employs TRBV3-2 and TRBJ2-3; the table's D call, TRBD1, was not checked against the DNA. TRBV3-2 is a pseudogene. CDR3 length: 15 residues. This CDR3 is CASSQENLAGGMQYF. Here the CDR3 DNA reads TGTGCCAGCAGCCAAGAGAATCTAGCAGGGGGTATGCAGTATTTT.

This clonotype was counted at least ten times. The V gene is TRBV2, the J gene TRBJ2-7, with D uncertain. The V and J ends lost 6 bases and 5 bases respectively, with 14 bases between them. This CDR3 comprises 13 residues. The germline gives CDR1 SNHLY, CDR2 FYNNEI. CDR3 region: CASRKKVLDEQYF. Here the CDR3 DNA reads TGTGCCAGCAGGAAGAAGGTCTTGGACGAGCAGTACTTC. Full variable domain (missing parts from reference TRBV2 and TRBJ2-7): EPEVTQTPSHQVTQMGQEVILRCVPISNHLYFYWYRQILGQKVEFLVSFYNNEISEKSEIFDDQFSVERPDGSNFTLKIRSTKLEDSAMYFCASRKKVLDEQYFGPGTRLTVT.

The V gene is TRBV2, the J gene TRBJ2-5, with 8 bases matching TRBD2. V gave up 8 bases and J gave up 4 bases; unmatched junction bases: 12. The CDR3 runs to 15 residues. In germline, CDR1 is SNHLY, CDR2 FYNNEI. The CDR3 DNA sequence: TGTGCCAGCGGTTACCAGGGACTAGTGGGAGAGACCCAGTACTTC. It is translated as CASGYQGLVGETQYF.

The CDR3: CSVEYSMNTEAFF. CDR3 DNA: TGCAGCGTTGAATACAGCATGAACACTGAAGCTTTCTTT. The chain recombines TRBV29-1 with TRBJ1-1, with D hard to call. The germline CDR1 and CDR2 sequences are SQVTM and ANQGSEA. This CDR3 comprises 13 residues. V was cut by 2 bases and J by 0 bases, with 7 bases left in between.

This clonotype has a handful of counts. One base away lies a much larger clone, so this may be a sequencing read error. This chain links TRBV19 with TRBJ2-5; D is uncertain. Trimming pared 6 bases from V and 2 bases from J, leaving 10 bases between. Germline V CDR1 and CDR2: LNHDA, SQIVND (reference sequence). This CDR3 region has 13 residues. The CDR3 loop is CASRGPPQETQYF. In DNA form, the CDR3 reads TGTGCCAGTAGAGGGCCTCCTCAAGAGACCCAGTACTTC.

This chain uses TRBV5-5 with TRBJ2-3; D is perhaps TRBD2 (6 bases). CDR3 length: 15 amino acids. The germline V gene has CDR1 SGHKS and CDR2 YYEKEE (reference sequence). V lost 4 bases to trimming and J lost 1 base, with 13 bases between them. CDR3: CASSPYGEGTDTQYF. In nucleotides, the CDR3 is TGTGCCAGCAGCCCCTATGGGGAGGGCACAGATACGCAGTATTTT.